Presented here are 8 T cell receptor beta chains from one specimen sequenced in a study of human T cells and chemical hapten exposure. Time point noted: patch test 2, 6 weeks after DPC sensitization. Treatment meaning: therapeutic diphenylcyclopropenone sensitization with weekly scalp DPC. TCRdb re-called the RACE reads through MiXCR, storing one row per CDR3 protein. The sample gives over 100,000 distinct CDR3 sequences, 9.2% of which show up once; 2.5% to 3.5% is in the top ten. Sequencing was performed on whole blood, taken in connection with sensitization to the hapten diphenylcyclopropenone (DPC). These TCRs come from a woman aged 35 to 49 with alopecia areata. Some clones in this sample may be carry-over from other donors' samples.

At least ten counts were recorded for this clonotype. Written as DNA, the CDR3 is TGTGCCAGCAGCGCTAGCGGGGGGGTGAATGAGCAGTTCTTC. This sequence encodes CASSASGGVNEQFF. The chain links TRBV9 to TRBJ2-1, with TRBD2 matching 12 bases. Looked up from germline, CDR1 is SGDLS and CDR2 is YYNGEE. The length of the CDR3 is 14 residues. V shed 3 bases, J shed 7 bases, and the junction held 2 bases outside the gene matches.

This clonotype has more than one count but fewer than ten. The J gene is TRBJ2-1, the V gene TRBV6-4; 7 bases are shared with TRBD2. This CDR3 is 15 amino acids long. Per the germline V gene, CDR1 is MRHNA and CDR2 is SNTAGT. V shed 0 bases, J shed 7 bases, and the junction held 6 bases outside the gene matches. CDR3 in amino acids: CASSDSIGGGNEQFF. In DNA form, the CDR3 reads TGTGCCAGCAGTGACTCGATTGGCGGGGGTAATGAGCAGTTCTTC.

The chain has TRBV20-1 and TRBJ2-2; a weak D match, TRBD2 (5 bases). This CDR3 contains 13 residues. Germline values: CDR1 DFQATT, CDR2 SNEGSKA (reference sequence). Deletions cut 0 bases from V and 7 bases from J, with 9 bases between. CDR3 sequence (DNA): TGCAGTGCTAGAGATTATACTAGCGGGGAGCTGTTTTTT. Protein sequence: CSARDYTSGELFF.

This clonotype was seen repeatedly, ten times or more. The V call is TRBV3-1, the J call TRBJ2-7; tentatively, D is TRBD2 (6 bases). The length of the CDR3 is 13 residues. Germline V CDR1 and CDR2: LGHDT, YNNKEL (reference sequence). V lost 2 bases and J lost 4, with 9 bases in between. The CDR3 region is CASSQSGTYEQYF. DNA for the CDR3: TGTGCCAGCAGCCAATCGGGGACTTACGAGCAGTACTTC.

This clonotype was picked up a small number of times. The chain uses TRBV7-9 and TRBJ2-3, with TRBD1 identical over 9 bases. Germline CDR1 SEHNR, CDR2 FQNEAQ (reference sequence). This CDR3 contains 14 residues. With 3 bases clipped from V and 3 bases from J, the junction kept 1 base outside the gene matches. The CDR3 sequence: CASSLGTGTDTQYF. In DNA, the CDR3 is TGTGCCAGCAGCTTGGGGACAGGGACAGATACGCAGTATTTT.

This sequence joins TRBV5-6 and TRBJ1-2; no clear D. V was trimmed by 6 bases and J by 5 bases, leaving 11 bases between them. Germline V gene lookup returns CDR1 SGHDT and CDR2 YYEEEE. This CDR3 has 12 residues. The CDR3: CASNPSGYGYTF. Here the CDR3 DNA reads TGTGCCAGCAACCCCTCCGGGTATGGCTACACCTTC.

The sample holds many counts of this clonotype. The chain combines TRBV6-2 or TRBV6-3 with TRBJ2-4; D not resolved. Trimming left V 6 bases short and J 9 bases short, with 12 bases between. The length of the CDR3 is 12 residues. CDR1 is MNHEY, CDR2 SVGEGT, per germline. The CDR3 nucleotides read TGTGCCAGCAGCCGCCTTCAGCGCATTCAGTACTTC. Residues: CASSRLQRIQYF.

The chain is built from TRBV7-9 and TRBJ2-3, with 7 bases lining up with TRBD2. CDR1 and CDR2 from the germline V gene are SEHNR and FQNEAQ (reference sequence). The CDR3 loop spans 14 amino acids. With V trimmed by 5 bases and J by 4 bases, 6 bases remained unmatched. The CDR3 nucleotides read TGTGCCAGCAGCCTCGGGGGGTTGGCAGATACGCAGTATTTT. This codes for CASSLGGLADTQYF.